The clone carrying this T cell receptor beta chain was seen repeatedly, ten times or more. Its antigen is not known. This sample is part of a study of response to subunit inactivated influenza vaccine. Study observations and caveats: The authors proposed limited new T cell recruitment per seasonal influenza vaccination.

The V end lost 7 bases, the J end lost 8 bases, and 14 bases lay between the germline ends. The CDR3 contains 11 residues. Germline CDR1 and CDR2: SQVTM and ANQGSEA. TCRdb recomputed calls from the RT-PCR reads with MiXCR, one row per CDR3 protein. Here the sample spans around 650,000 distinct CDR3 sequences, 15% to 19% being singletons. This sequence originates from a man aged 50-60 years who received an inactivated influenza vaccine. The sample was PBMCs from blood, taken 12 days after vaccination. The rearrangement uses TRBV29-1 and TRBJ1-2; a possible D gene is TRBD1 (5 bases). For the CDR3, the DNA is TGCAGCGCCTGGGGCCCGAGGGGCTACACCTTC. It specifies CSAWGPRGYTF.